This TCR beta chain derives from a study of blood T cell repertoires in COVID-19. Across the study: Donors in the United States, Italy and Spain gave samples during acute or convalescent COVID-19.

Data came from immunoSEQ multiplex PCR; TCRdb stores just in-frame clones and leaves some out. The sample has fewer than 90,000 clones, approximately 87% seen once. Germline values: CDR1 SNHLY, CDR2 FYNNEI. V gave up 3 bases and J gave up 6 bases, with 10 bases separating them. CDR3 length: 13 residues. The chain is built from TRBV2 and TRBJ2-3; D possibly corresponds to TRBD2 (6 bases). The sequence derives from a man at least 80 years old in a cohort sampled during active COVID-19. Sequencing was done on a sample of peripheral blood. The CDR3 sequence is CASSESGRDTQYF. CDR3 in DNA: TGTGCCAGCAGTGAGTCAGGGAGGGATACGCAGTATTTT.